Presented here are 8 T cell receptor beta chains from one specimen sequenced in a study of blood T cell repertoires in COVID-19. TCRdb's copy holds only in-frame clones and misses some; the assay was immunoSEQ multiplex PCR. In the table there are 240,000 or so clones, approximately 83% of which are singletons. The sequenced material came from peripheral blood. These receptors were collected from a woman aged 25 to 39 who had recovered from COVID-19.

The chain joins TRBV20-1 to TRBJ2-1; TRBD2 agrees at 7 bases. Germline loops: CDR1 DFQATT, CDR2 SNEGSKA (reference sequence). The ends lost 3 bases at V and 8 bases at J; junction bases unmatched: 4. This CDR3 comprises 12 residues. The CDR3 bases are TGCAGTGCTAGTCGGGGAGGGGATGAGCAGTTCTTC. Translation: CSASRGGDEQFF.

The DNA for the CDR3 is TGTGCCAGCAGCCCTGATCGGGGGGCTCTAGCCAAAAACATTCAGTACTTC. This gives the protein CASSPDRGALAKNIQYF. V is TRBV11-2 and J is TRBJ2-4; a weak D match, TRBD2 (7 bases). CDR3 length: 17 amino acids. Germline V gives CDR1 SGHAT, CDR2 FQNNGV. Trimming removed 5 bases from V and 0 bases from J, with 17 bases in between.

The CDR3 here is CATSEGQGFFQPQHF. In nucleotides, the CDR3 is TGTGCCACCAGCGAGGGACAGGGGTTTTTTCAGCCCCAGCATTTT. The J gene is TRBJ1-5, the V gene TRBV15; 10 bases are shared with TRBD1. After removal of 5 bases from V and 6 bases from J, the junction contained 7 bases not matched to a gene. The CDR3 runs to 15 residues. The germline V gene has CDR1 LNHNV and CDR2 YYDKDF (reference sequence). Looking up the rest from reference TRBV15 and TRBJ1-5 gives the full variable domain: DAMVIQNPRYQVTQFGKPVTLSCSQTLNHNVMYWYQQKSSQAPKLLFHYYDKDFNNEADTPDNFQSRRPNTSFCFLDIRSPGLGDTAMYLCATSEGQGFFQPQHFGDGTRLSIL.

The chain uses TRBV2 and TRBJ2-5; D is possibly TRBD1 (7 bases). V shed 1 base and J shed 11 bases, with 14 bases lying between them. The CDR3 is made up of 13 amino acids. The germline CDR1 and CDR2 sequences are SNHLY and FYNNEI. CDR3: CASSEVVGGQQYF. Here the CDR3 DNA reads TGTGCCAGCAGTGAAGTGGTCGGGGGACAGCAGTACTTC.

A single count supports this clone. The chain has TRBV7-9 and TRBJ2-3, with TRBD1 matching 7 bases. The CDR3 is 16 residues long. CDR1 and CDR2 from the germline V gene are SEHNR and FQNEAQ (reference sequence). V lost 4 bases and J lost 8; bases outside the gene matches: 15. Written as DNA, the CDR3 is TGTGCCAGCAGCTACGAACAGGGGAGAGGAGAAGTTACGCAGTATTTT. Amino acids: CASSYEQGRGEVTQYF.

This sequence joins TRBV30 and TRBJ2-4; the match to TRBD1 covers 9 bases. The V and J ends lost 4 bases and 6 bases, in that order; junction bases with no gene match: 1. Looked up from germline, CDR1 is GTSNPN and CDR2 is SVGIG (reference sequence). The CDR3 covers 12 residues. CDR3 nucleotide sequence: TGTGCCTGGACGACAGGGGGAAACATTCAGTACTTC. Protein product: CAWTTGGNIQYF. The full variable domain, rest sourced from reference TRBV30 and TRBJ2-4, is SQTIHQWPATLVQPVGSPLSLECTVEGTSNPNLYWYRQAAGRGLQLLFYSVGIGQISSEVPQNLSASRPQDRQFILSSKKLLLSDSGFYLCAWTTGGNIQYFGAGTRLSVL.

The chain combines TRBV14 with TRBJ1-2; D is undetermined. CDR3 size: 14 residues. Germline V gene data show CDR1 as SGHDN and CDR2 as FVKESK. V lost 4 bases and J lost 4, with 13 bases in between. CDR3 sequence reads: CASSPLITGYGYTF. For the CDR3, the DNA is TGTGCCAGCAGCCCACTAATAACGGGCTATGGCTACACCTTC.

The chain is built from TRBV14 and TRBJ2-3; 15 nucleotides agree with TRBD2. CDR1 SGHDN and CDR2 FVKESK come from the germline V gene. The CDR3 consists of 18 residues. Losses at the gene ends were 2 bases for V and 2 bases for J; bases not matched to a gene: 5. The chain's CDR3 is CASSQWGLAGGPTDTQYF. CDR3 bases: TGTGCCAGCAGCCAATGGGGACTAGCGGGGGGCCCCACAGATACGCAGTATTTT. The complete variable domain, with remaining parts taken from reference TRBV14 and TRBJ2-3, reads EAGVTQFPSHSVIEKGQTVTLRCDPISGHDNLYWYRRVMGKEIKFLLHFVKESKQDESGMPNNRFLAERTGGTYSTLKVQPAELEDSGVYFCASSQWGLAGGPTDTQYFGPGTRLTVL.